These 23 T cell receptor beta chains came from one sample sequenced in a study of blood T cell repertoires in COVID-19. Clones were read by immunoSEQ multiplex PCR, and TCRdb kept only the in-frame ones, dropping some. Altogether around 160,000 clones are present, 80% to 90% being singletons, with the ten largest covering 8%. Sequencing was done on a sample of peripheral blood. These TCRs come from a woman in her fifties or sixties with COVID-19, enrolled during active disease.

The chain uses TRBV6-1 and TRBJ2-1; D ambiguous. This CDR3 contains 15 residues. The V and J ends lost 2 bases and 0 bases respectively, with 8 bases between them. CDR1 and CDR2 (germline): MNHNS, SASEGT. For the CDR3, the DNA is TGTGCCAGCAGTGAAATTCTGAGCTCCTACAATGAGCAGTTCTTC. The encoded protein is CASSEILSSYNEQFF.

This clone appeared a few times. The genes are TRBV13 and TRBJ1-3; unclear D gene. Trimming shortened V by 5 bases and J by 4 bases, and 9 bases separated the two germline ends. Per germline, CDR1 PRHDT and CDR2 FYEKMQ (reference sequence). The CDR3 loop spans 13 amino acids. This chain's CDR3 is CASSPPSGNTIYF. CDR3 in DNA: TGTGCCAGCAGCCCTCCGTCCGGAAACACCATATATTTT.

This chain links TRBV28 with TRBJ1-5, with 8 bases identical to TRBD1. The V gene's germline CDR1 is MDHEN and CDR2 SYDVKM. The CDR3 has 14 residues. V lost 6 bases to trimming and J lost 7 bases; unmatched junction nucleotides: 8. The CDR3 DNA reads TGTGCCAGCAGCCCGGGACAGGCGCACCAGCCCCAGCATTTT. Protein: CASSPGQAHQPQHF.

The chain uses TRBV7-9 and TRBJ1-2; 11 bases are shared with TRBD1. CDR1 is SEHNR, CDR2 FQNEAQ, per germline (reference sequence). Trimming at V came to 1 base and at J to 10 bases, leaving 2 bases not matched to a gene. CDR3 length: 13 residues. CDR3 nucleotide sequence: TGTGCCAGCAGCTTAGGGGACAGGGGGGTCTACACCTTC. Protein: CASSLGDRGVYTF. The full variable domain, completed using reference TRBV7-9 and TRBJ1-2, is DTGVSQNPRHKITKRGQNVTFRCDPISEHNRLYWYRQTLGQGPEFLTYFQNEAQLEKSRLLSDRFSAERPKGSFSTLEIQRTEQGDSAMYLCASSLGDRGVYTFGSGTRLTVV.

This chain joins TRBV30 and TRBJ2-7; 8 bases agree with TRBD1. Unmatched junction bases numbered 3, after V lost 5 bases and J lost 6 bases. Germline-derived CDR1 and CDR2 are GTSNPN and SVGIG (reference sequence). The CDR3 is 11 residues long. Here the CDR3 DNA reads TGTGCCTGGGGACAGGGTTTCGAGCAGTACTTC. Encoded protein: CAWGQGFEQYF. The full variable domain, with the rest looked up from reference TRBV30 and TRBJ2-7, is SQTIHQWPATLVQPVGSPLSLECTVEGTSNPNLYWYRQAAGRGLQLLFYSVGIGQISSEVPQNLSASRPQDRQFILSSKKLLLSDSGFYLCAWGQGFEQYFGPGTRLTVT.

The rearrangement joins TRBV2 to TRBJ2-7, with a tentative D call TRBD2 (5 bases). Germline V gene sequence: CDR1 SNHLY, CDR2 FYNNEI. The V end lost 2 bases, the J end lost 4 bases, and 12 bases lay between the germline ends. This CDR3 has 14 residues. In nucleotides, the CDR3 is TGTGCCAGCAGTGAATCAAAGGGAGATTACGAGCAGTACTTC. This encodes CASSESKGDYEQYF. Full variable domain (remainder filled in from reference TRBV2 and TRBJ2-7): EPEVTQTPSHQVTQMGQEVILRCVPISNHLYFYWYRQILGQKVEFLVSFYNNEISEKSEIFDDQFSVERPDGSNFTLKIRSTKLEDSAMYFCASSESKGDYEQYFGPGTRLTVT.

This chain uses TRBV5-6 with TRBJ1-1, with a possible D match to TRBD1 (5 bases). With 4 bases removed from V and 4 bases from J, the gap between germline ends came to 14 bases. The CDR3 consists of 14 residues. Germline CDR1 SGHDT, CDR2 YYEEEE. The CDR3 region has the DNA TGTGCCAGCAGCCGGGGCGGGAGGGGCACTGAAGCTTTCTTT. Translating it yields CASSRGGRGTEAFF.

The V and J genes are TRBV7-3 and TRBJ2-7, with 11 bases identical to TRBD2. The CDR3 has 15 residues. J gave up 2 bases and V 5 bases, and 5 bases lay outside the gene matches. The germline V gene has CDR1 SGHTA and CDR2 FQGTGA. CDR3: CASSLLAGGAYEQYF. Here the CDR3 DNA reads TGTGCCAGCAGCCTCCTAGCGGGGGGCGCCTACGAGCAGTACTTC.

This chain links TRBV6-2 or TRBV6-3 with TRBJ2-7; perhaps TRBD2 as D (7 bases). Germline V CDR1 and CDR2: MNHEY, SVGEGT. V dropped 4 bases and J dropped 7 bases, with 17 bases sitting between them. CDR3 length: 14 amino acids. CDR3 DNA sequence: TGTGCCAGCAGTTTTGTGGGGGGGCATCGGGAGCAGTACTTC. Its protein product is CASSFVGGHREQYF.

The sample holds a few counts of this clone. The CDR3, as DNA: TGTGCCACCAGGGCCGAGGGTAACTATGGCTACACCTTC. Protein: CATRAEGNYGYTF. J is TRBJ1-2 and V is TRBV24-1, with D uncertain. Per germline, CDR1 KGHDR and CDR2 SFDVKD. This CDR3 region has 13 residues. Trimming stripped 7 bases from V and 1 base from J, with 9 bases between.

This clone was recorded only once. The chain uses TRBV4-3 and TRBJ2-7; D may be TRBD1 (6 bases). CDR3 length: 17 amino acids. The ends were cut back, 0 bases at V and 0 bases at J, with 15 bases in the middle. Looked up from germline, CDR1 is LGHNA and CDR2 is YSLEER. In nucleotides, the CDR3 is TGCGCCAGCAGCCAAGACGTCAGGGGCCTTAGCTCCTACGAGCAGTACTTC. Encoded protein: CASSQDVRGLSSYEQYF.

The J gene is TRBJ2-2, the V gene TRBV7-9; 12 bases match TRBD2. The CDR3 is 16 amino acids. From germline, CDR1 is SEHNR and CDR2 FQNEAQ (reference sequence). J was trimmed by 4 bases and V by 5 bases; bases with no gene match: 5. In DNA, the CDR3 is TGTGCCAGCAGCCCACCTAGCGGGGGGGCCACCGGGGAGCTGTTTTTT. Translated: CASSPPSGGATGELFF.

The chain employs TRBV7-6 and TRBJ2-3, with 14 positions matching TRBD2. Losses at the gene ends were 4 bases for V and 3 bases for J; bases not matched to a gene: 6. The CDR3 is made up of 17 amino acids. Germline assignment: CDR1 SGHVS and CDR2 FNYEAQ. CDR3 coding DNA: TGTGCCAGCAGCTGGGGTGGGACTAGCGGGGGAACAGATACGCAGTATTTT. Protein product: CASSWGGTSGGTDTQYF. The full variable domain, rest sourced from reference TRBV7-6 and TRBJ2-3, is GAGVSQSPRYKVTKRGQDVALRCDPISGHVSLYWYRQALGQGPEFLTYFNYEAQQDKSGLPNDRFSAERPEGSISTLTIQRTEQRDSAMYRCASSWGGTSGGTDTQYFGPGTRLTVL.

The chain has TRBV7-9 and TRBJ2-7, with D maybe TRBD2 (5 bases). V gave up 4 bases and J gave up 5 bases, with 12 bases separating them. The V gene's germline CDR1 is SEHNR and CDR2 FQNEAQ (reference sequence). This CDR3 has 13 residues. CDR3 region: CASSSGNFDEQYF. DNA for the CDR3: TGTGCCAGCAGCTCGGGGAACTTCGACGAGCAGTACTTC. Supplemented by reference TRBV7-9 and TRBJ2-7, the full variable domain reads DTGVSQNPRHKITKRGQNVTFRCDPISEHNRLYWYRQTLGQGPEFLTYFQNEAQLEKSRLLSDRFSAERPKGSFSTLEIQRTEQGDSAMYLCASSSGNFDEQYFGPGTRLTVT.

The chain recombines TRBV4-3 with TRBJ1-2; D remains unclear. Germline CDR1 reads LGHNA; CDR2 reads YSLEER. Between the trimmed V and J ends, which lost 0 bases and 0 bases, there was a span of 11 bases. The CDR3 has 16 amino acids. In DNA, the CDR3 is TGCGCCAGCAGCCAAGAATCCGCAGGAACTAACTATGGCTACACCTTC. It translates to CASSQESAGTNYGYTF.

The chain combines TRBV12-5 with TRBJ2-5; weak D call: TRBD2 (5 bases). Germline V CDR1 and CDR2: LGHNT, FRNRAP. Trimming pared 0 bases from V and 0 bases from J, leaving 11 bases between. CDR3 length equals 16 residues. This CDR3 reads CASGLVRGTDQETQYF. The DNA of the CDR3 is TGTGCTAGTGGTTTGGTACGGGGTACGGACCAAGAGACCCAGTACTTC.

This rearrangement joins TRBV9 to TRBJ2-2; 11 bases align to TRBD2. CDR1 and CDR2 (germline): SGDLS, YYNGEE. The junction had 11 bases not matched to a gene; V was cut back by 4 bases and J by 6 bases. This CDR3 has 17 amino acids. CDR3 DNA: TGTGCCAGCAGCTTTCTAGCGGGGGGATCCCGGGCCGGGGAGCTGTTTTTT. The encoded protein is CASSFLAGGSRAGELFF.

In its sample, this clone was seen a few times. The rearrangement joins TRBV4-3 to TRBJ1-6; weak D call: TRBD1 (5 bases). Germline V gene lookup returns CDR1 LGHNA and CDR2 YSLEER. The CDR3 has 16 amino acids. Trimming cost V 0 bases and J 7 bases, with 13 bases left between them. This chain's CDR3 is CASSQEAGRENSPLHF. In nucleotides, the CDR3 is TGCGCCAGCAGCCAAGAAGCGGGACGGGAGAATTCACCCCTCCACTTT.

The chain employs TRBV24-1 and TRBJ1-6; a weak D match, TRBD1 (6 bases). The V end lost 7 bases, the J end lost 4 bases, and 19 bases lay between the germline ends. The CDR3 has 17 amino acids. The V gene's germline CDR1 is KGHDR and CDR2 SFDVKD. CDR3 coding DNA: TGTGCCACCAGCCCGAGGGGGGGGGAGGCGTATAATTCACCCCTCCACTTT. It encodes CATSPRGGEAYNSPLHF.

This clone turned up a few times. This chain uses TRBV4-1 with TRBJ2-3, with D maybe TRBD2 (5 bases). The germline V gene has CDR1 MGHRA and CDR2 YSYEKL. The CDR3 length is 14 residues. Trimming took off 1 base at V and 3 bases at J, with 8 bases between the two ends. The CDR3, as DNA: TGCGCCAGCAGCCAAGCGTGGAGGACAGATACGCAGTATTTT. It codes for CASSQAWRTDTQYF.

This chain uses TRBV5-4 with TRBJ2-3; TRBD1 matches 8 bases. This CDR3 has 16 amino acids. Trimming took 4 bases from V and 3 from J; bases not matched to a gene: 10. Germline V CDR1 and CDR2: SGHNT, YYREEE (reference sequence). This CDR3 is CASSPLTGVPTDTQYF. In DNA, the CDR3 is TGTGCCAGCAGCCCGCTGACAGGGGTGCCGACAGATACGCAGTATTTT. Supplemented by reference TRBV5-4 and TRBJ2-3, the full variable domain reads ETGVTQSPTHLIKTRGQQVTLRCSSQSGHNTVSWYQQALGQGPQFIFQYYREEENGRGNFPPRFSGLQFPNYSSELNVNALELDDSALYLCASSPLTGVPTDTQYFGPGTRLTVL.

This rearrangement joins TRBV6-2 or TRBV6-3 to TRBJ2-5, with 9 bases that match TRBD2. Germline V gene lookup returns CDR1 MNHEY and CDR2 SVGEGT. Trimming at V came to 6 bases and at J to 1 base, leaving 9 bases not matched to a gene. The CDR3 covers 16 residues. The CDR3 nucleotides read TGTGCCAGCAGCACCGGTCAGCGGGGGGTCCAAGAGACCCAGTACTTC. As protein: CASSTGQRGVQETQYF.

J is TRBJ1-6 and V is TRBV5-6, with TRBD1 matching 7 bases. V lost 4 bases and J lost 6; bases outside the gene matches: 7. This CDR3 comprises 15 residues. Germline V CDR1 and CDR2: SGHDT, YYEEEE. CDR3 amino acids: CASSGGDSTNSPLHF. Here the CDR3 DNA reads TGTGCCAGCAGCGGCGGGGACAGCACTAATTCACCCCTCCACTTT. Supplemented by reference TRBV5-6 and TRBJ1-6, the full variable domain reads DAGVTQSPTHLIKTRGQQVTLRCSPKSGHDTVSWYQQALGQGPQFIFQYYEEEERQRGNFPDRFSGHQFPNYSSELNVNALLLGDSALYLCASSGGDSTNSPLHFGNGTRLTVT.